These 3 T cell receptor beta chains came from one sample sequenced in a study of metastatic and nonmetastatic thyroid tumors. No treatment had been given to any patient before thyroid surgery. Through MiXCR, TCRdb re-clonotyped the PCR reads. The sample lists roughly 44,000 clones, roughly 26% seen once, with roughly 14% in the top ten. Sequenced material: tumor tissue. These receptors were taken from a female donor with papillary thyroid cancer or a benign thyroid nodule (not recorded which). Some clones in this sample may be carry-over from other donors' samples.

This clone has a count of ten or more. The chain employs TRBV7-2 and TRBJ2-2; the match to TRBD2 covers 8 bases. V lost 5 bases, J lost 7 bases, and 6 bases stayed unmatched. CDR1 is SGHTA, CDR2 FQGNSA, per germline. The CDR3 has 14 amino acids. The CDR3 DNA reads as TGTGCCAGCAGCAAACAGCGGGGGATCGGGGAGCTGTTTTTT. Translated, it gives CASSKQRGIGELFF. Using reference TRBV7-2 and TRBJ2-2 for the parts outside the CDR3, the full variable domain is GAGVSQSPSNKVTEKGKDVELRCDPISGHTALYWYRQSLGQGLEFLIYFQGNSAPDKSGLPSDRFSAERTGGSVSTLTIQRTQQEDSAVYLCASSKQRGIGELFFGEGSRLTVL.

This clone has a count of ten or more. J is TRBJ1-5 and V is TRBV19; D is ambiguous. V lost 5 bases to trimming and J lost 5 bases, with 10 bases between them. Germline V gene sequence: CDR1 LNHDA, CDR2 SQIVND (reference sequence). CDR3 length equals 13 residues. The CDR3 is CASSVGLDQPQHF. As DNA, the CDR3 is TGTGCCAGTAGTGTGGGTTTAGATCAGCCCCAGCATTTT.

As for this clone: Because it lacks the conserved phenylalanine or tryptophan at the end, this CDR3 is likely a read error. The V call is TRBV19, the J call TRBJ2-3, with 9 bases matching TRBD2. J was trimmed by 4 bases and V by 8 bases; bases with no gene match: 10. The CDR3 totals 15 residues. CDR1 LNHDA and CDR2 SQIVND come from the germline V gene (reference sequence). The CDR3 loop is CASGPSGKAADTQYS. In DNA form, the CDR3 reads TGTGCCAGTGGTCCTAGCGGGAAAGCGGCAGATACGCAGTATTCT.